Many counts were recorded for the clone carrying this TCR beta chain. Its antigen is as yet unknown. These data originate in a study of T cell repertoires in cytomegalovirus infection. TCRdb reprocessed the reads via MiXCR and lists one record per CDR3 protein. This sample has roughly 45,000 distinct CDR3 sequences, with 20% to 25% found just once. The study, taken as a whole, reports: In two of eight donors, the top clonotype was HLA-C-restricted CMV-specific.

The CDR3 has 15 residues. The V gene's germline CDR1 is SGHRS and CDR2 YFSETQ. Trimming removed 4 bases at V and 3 bases at J, with 15 bases between. The receptor was derived from a human donor in good health (CMV status not recorded). Some clones in this sample may be carry-over from other donors' samples. The chain is built from TRBV5-1 and TRBJ2-3; D may match TRBD1 or TRBD2 (5 bases each). The specimen sequenced was PBMCs, sequenced either directly or after in vitro stimulation (not recorded which). Written as DNA, the CDR3 is TGCGCCAGCAGCCGAGGTGACAGAGGGACAGATACGCAGTATTTT. This translates into CASSRGDRGTDTQYF.